The T cell receptor (beta chain) under discussion was sequenced for a study of blood T cell repertoires in COVID-19. As for the study in general: Acute and convalescent COVID-19 samples came from the United States, Italy and Spain. T cells, B-cell-depleted T cells, or PBMCs supplied cDNA or gDNA.

The CDR3 loop spans 13 amino acids. The V segment lost 6 bases and the J segment 12 bases; nucleotides outside the gene matches: 11. TCRdb keeps only in-frame clones here, not all; method: immunoSEQ multiplex PCR. The data contain approximately 250,000 clones, around 83% of them singletons. Sequenced: peripheral blood. The clonotype was recovered from a man in his forties or fifties with acute or convalescent COVID-19. V usage is TRBV12-3 or TRBV12-4 and J usage is TRBJ1-5; TRBD1 aligns across 7 bases. CDR3 amino acids: CASSPGQAYFQHF. CDR3 nucleotides: TGTGCCAGCAGCCCCGGACAGGCATACTTCCAGCATTTT.